Listed here are 2 T cell receptor beta chains from one sample, sequenced in a study of cytomegalovirus exposure and HLA in healthy donors. The PCR had 60 Vbeta and 13 Jbeta primers. Clones were read by immunoSEQ multiplex PCR, and TCRdb kept only the in-frame ones, dropping some. The table lists some 64,000 clones, more than 80% of them singletons. Sequencing input: PBMCs. These receptors were obtained from a man aged 30-40 years in good health and CMV-seropositive.

For the CDR3, the DNA is TGTGCCAGCAGCTTAGACTCTAGCGGGATAGCTGGGTTTGATGAGCAGTTCTTC. This gives the protein CASSLDSSGIAGFDEQFF. V usage is TRBV11-2 and J usage is TRBJ2-1, with TRBD2 identical over 9 bases. Germline V gene lookup returns CDR1 SGHAT and CDR2 FQNNGV. The CDR3 covers 18 residues. The V segment lost 0 bases and the J segment 8 bases; nucleotides outside the gene matches: 14.

The V and J genes are TRBV13 and TRBJ2-2; 13 positions agree with TRBD2. From germline, CDR1 is PRHDT and CDR2 FYEKMQ (reference sequence). The CDR3 is made up of 18 amino acids. The V segment lost 4 bases and the J segment 1 base; nucleotides outside the gene matches: 6. CDR3 amino acids: CASSSLTSGRENTGELFF. Here the CDR3 DNA reads TGTGCCAGCAGCTCCCTCACTAGCGGGAGGGAGAACACCGGGGAGCTGTTTTTT.